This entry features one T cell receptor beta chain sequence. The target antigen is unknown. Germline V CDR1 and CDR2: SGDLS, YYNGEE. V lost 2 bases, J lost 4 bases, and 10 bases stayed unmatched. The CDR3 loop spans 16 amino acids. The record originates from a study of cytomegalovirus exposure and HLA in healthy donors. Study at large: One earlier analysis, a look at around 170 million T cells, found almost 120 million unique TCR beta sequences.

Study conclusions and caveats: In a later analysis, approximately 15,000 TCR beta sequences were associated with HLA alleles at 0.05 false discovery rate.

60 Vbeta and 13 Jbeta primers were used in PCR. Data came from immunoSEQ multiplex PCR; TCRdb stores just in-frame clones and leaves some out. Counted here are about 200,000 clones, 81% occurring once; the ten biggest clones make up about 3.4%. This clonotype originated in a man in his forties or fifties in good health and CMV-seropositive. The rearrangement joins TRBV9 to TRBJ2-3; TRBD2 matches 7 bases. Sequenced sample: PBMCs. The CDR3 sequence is CASSVYAGDRSDTQYF. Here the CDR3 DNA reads TGTGCCAGCAGCGTGTATGCGGGGGACCGCTCAGATACGCAGTATTTT.